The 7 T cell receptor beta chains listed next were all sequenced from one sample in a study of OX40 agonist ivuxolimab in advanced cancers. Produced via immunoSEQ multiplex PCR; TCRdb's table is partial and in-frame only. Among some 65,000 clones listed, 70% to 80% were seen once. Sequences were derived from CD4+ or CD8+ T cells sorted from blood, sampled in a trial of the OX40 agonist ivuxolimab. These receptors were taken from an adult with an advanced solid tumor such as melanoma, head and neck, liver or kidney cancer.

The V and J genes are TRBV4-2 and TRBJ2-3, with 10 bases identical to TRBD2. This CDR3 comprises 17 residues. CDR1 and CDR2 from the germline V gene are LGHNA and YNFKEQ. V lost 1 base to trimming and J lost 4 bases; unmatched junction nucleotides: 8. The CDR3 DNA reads TGTGCCAGCAGCCAAGTGGAACTAGCGGGAAATCCAGATACGCAGTATTTT. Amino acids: CASSQVELAGNPDTQYF.

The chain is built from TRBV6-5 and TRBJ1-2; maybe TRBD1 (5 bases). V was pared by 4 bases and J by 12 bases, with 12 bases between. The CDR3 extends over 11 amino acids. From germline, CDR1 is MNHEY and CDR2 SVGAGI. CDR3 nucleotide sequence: TGTGCCAGCAGTTCGGGGAGGGGAGACACCTTC. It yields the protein CASSSGRGDTF.

The CDR3 here is CASSQLAGSTDTQYF. CDR3 bases: TGTGCCAGCAGCCAACTAGCGGGGAGCACAGATACGCAGTATTTT. The J gene is TRBJ2-3, the V gene TRBV2, with 10 bases matching TRBD2. Looked up from germline, CDR1 is SNHLY and CDR2 is FYNNEI. The CDR3 runs to 15 residues. The V gene end was trimmed by 6 bases and the J gene end by 0 bases; junction bases not matched to a gene: 3.

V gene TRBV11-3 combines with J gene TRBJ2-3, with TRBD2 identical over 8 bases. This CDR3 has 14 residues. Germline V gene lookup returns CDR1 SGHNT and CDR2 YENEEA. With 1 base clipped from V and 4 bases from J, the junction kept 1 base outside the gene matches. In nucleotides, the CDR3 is TGTGCCAGCAGCTTAGCGGGAGGGCCAGATACGCAGTATTTT. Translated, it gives CASSLAGGPDTQYF.

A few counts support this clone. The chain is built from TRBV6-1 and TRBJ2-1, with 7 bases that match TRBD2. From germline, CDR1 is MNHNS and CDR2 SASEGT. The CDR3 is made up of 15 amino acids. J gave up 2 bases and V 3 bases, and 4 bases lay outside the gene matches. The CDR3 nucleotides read TGTGCCAGCAGTGACAGCGGGACTACCTACAATGAGCAGTTCTTC. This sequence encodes CASSDSGTTYNEQFF.

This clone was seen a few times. In DNA form, the CDR3 reads TGTGCCAGTCGAGACCGGGACTCAACCTACGAGCAGTACTTC. Translating it yields CASRDRDSTYEQYF. V usage is TRBV6-5 and J usage is TRBJ2-7, with D possibly matching TRBD2 (6 bases). CDR1 and CDR2 from the germline V gene are MNHEY and SVGAGI. This CDR3 has 14 amino acids. Trimming removed 9 bases at V and 2 bases at J, with 17 bases between.

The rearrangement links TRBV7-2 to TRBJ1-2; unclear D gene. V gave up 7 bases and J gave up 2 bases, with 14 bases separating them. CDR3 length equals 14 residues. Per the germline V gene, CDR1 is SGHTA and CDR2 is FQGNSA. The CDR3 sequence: CASIPGNHNYGYTF. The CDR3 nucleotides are TGTGCCAGCATCCCGGGAAACCACAACTATGGCTACACCTTC.